The rows below give T cell receptor beta chains drawn from one sample of a study of shared clonotypes between healthy human individuals. The protocol was immunoSEQ multiplex PCR, while the TCRdb copy is restricted to in-frame clones and leaves out a portion. This sample has about 2.4 million clones, with more than 85% found just once. The material sequenced was naive CD4+ T cells from PBMCs. These receptors were collected from a man aged 18 to 30 in good health. Some clones in this sample may be carry-over from other donors' samples. Each CDR3 is given with its conserved first and last residue.

v_call	j_call	cdr3_aa
TRBV5-1	TRBJ2-6	CASSLALGQGQSGANVLTF
TRBV30	TRBJ2-7	CAWSWYRGSYEQYF
TRBV7-8	TRBJ2-1	CASSGTSGSWDEQFF
TRBV5-4	TRBJ2-1	CASSLWRSTRGYNEQFF
TRBV6-1	TRBJ1-4	CASSRSYNEKLFF
TRBV18	TRBJ2-5	CASCRTSGRETQYF
TRBV30	TRBJ2-1	CAWSASLGRSYNEQFF
TRBV7-2	TRBJ2-3	CASSLAPKGGSTDTQYF
TRBV28	TRBJ2-7	CASGPGQTAYEQYF
TRBV4-1	TRBJ1-1	CASSQGWGDTEAFF
TRBV7-3	TRBJ2-3	CASSLRGSDTQYF
TRBV11-2	TRBJ1-4	CASSLAVGRAEKLFF
TRBV6-1	TRBJ2-3	CASSVGGATSTDTQYF
TRBV29-1	TRBJ1-1	CSALSDGGRNTEAFF
TRBV6-1	TRBJ2-3	CASSEGWGMNTDTQYF
TRBV5-1	TRBJ2-3	CASSPTVGQGAGNTQYF
TRBV5-4	TRBJ1-6	CASSLTGNNSPLHF
TRBV4-3	TRBJ1-2	CASSQAAVSGYTF
TRBV28	TRBJ2-1	CASSFVGGRNEQFF
TRBV27	TRBJ1-4	CASGGQGRFEKLFF
TRBV29-1	TRBJ2-7	CSVGGQGLIEQYF
TRBV28	TRBJ1-1	CASSPGQGGVAFF
TRBV18	TRBJ2-2	CASSPRPRGNSGLGANTGELFF
TRBV28	TRBJ1-5	CASSLVRAEAQPQHF
TRBV15	TRBJ2-3	CATSRVGPQRADTQYF
TRBV27	TRBJ2-2	CASRLAGGPAGELFF
TRBV25-1	TRBJ2-7	CASSDATSVNGEQYF
TRBV5-1	TRBJ2-3	CASSLGPTWGSTDTQYF
TRBV11-2	TRBJ2-7	CASSSVSGRLYEQYF
TRBV7-2	TRBJ1-6	CASSLRWTASPLHF
TRBV5-1	TRBJ2-1	CASSLGTGGAYNEQFF
TRBV28	TRBJ1-2	CASSLLSRVGGYTF
TRBV10-1	TRBJ2-1	CASNKNNEQFF
TRBV10-3	TRBJ1-5	CAISESWGRNQPQHF
TRBV7-6	TRBJ1-5	CASSPSPDRVRQPQHF
TRBV6-5	TRBJ2-3	CASTGAGKADTQYF
TRBV7-3	TRBJ1-1	CASSDDRGREAFF
TRBV30	TRBJ1-1	CAWADRAEAFF
TRBV7-3	TRBJ2-3	CASSLTGSRTDTQYF
TRBV5-6	TRBJ2-1	CASSPSGTGSYNEQFF
TRBV29-1	TRBJ2-2	CSAGTGGASGELFF
TRBV7-3	TRBJ2-7	CARSYSGGAQYEQYF
TRBV30	TRBJ2-5	CAWSVLSGTERETQYF
TRBV7-9	TRBJ2-7	CASRNRDKPYEQYF
TRBV7-9	TRBJ2-3	CASSPSASWTGVLADTQYF